This paragraph reports one TCR beta chain. Its antigen is not known. The sample originates from a study of T cell responses to AZD1222 COVID-19 vaccine. General study findings and limits: Repertoire collection took place solely once the T cell response had peaked. Regions 160-218 and 743-854 dominated among vaccine-associated CD4 TCRs spanning spike. In a largely white British group with more females than males, clonal diversity was possibly underestimated.

Clones were sequenced by immunoSEQ multiplex PCR, and TCRdb holds only the in-frame ones, with some missing. The sample holds approximately 110,000 clones, 88% seen once. Source: peripheral blood, taken on day 0 of AZD1222 vaccination. The TCR originated in an adult in good health.

In DNA form, the CDR3 reads TGTGCCAGCAGCTTCCCGGGGACAGGGGGCTCTAATGAAAAACTGTTTTTT. It is translated as CASSFPGTGGSNEKLFF. V gene TRBV11-3 combines with J gene TRBJ1-4, with 12 bases that match TRBD1. Germline values: CDR1 SGHNT, CDR2 YENEEA. The CDR3 is made up of 17 amino acids. V lost 3 bases to trimming and J lost 3 bases; unmatched junction nucleotides: 5.